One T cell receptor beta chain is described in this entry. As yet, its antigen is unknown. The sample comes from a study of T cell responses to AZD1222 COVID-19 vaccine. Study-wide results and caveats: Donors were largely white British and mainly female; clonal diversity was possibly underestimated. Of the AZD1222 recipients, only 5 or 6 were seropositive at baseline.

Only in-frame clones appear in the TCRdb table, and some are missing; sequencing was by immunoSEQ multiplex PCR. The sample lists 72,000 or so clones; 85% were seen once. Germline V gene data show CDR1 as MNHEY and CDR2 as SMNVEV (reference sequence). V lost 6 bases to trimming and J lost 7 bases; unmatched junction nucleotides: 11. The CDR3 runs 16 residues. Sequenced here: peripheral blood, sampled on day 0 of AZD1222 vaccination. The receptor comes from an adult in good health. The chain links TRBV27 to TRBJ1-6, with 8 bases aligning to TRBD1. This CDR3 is CASRLTPRTGNSPLHF. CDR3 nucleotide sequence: TGTGCCAGCAGGCTTACCCCCAGGACAGGGAATTCACCCCTCCACTTT.